This TCR beta chain comes out of a study of cytomegalovirus exposure and HLA in healthy donors. Whole-study context: Later, an analysis reported that the approximately 120 validation repertoires had used the same platform as the approximately 720 first-cohort repertoires.

The data were produced by immunoSEQ multiplex PCR, yet TCRdb's version contains in-frame clones alone and is incomplete. This repertoire shows around 58,000 clones, roughly 91% found once; its top ten account for approximately 1.7%. Trimming took 5 bases from V and 6 from J; bases not matched to a gene: 12. The CDR3 spans 17 residues. Germline CDR1 is SQVTM and CDR2 is ANQGSEA. Notes on the study in general: The authors listed approximately 150 TCR beta chains as cytomegalovirus-associated.

Comment on this clone: Its target is unknown.

Input material: PBMCs. The sequence was collected from a young woman in good health and CMV-seronegative. The V gene is TRBV29-1, the J gene TRBJ2-2, with 13 nucleotides matching TRBD2. The DNA for the CDR3 is TGCAGCGTTCAACTAGCGGGGGGGCGTTTTTTTCCCGGGGAGCTGTTTTTT. It specifies CSVQLAGGRFFPGELFF.